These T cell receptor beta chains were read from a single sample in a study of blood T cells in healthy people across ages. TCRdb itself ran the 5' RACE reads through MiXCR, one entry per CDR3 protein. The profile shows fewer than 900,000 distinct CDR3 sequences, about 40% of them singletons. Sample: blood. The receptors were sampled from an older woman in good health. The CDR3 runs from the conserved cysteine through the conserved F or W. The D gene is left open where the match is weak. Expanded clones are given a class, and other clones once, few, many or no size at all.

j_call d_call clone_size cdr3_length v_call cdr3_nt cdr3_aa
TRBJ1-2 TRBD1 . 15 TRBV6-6 TGTGCCAGCAGTTACGGGGACAGTACCAACTATGGCTACACCTTC CASSYGDSTNYGYTF
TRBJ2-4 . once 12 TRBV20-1 TGCAGTGCTAGAGAGGAGGGGAACATTCAGTACTTC CSAREEGNIQYF
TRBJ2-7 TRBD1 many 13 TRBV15 TGTGCCACCAGCCAGGGACAGGGTTACGAGCAGTACTTC CATSQGQGYEQYF
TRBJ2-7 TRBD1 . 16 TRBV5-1 TGCGCCAGCAGCAAAGAGACAGGGGGCCCCCCCTACGAGCAGTACTTC CASSKETGGPPYEQYF
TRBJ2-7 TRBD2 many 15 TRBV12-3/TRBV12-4 TGTGCCAGCAGTCGACTAGCGGGCCCCTACAATGAGCAGTACTTC CASSRLAGPYNEQYF
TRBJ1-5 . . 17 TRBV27 TGTGCCAGCAGTCCTCTTCGCGGGCAGGGTCCTAATCAGCCCCAGCATTTT CASSPLRGQGPNQPQHF
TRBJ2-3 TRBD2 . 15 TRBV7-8 TGTGCCAGCACCTTGGGCGGGAGAGGGAGAGATACGCAGTATTTT CASTLGGRGRDTQYF
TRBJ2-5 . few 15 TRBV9 TGTGCCAGCAGCGTAGGTGAGGCAGGACAAGAGACCCAGTACTTC CASSVGEAGQETQYF
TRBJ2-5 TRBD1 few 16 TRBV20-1 TGCAGTGCGAACCGGGACAGGGAACGGTTCCAAGAGACCCAGTACTTC CSANRDRERFQETQYF
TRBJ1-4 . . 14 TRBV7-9 TGTGCCAGCAGCCGCCCCCAGGGTGGTGAAAAACTGTTTTTT CASSRPQGGEKLFF
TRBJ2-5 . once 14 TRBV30 TGTGCCTGGAACACAGGGACGAGTTTGCAGACCCAGTACTTC CAWNTGTSLQTQYF
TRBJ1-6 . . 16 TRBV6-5 TGTGCCAGCAGTTCCCATAAGGGGTTGGCGAATTCACCCCTCCACTTT CASSSHKGLANSPLHF
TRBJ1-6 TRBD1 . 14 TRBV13 TGTGCCAGCAGCTTAGGGGACAGGAGTTCACCCCTCCACTTT CASSLGDRSSPLHF
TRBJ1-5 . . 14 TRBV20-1 TGCAGTGCTAGAGTAACAGACGGCAATCAGCCCCAGCATTTT CSARVTDGNQPQHF
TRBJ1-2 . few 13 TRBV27 TGTGCCAGCAGTGGGCAGGGGATCTATGGCTACACCTTC CASSGQGIYGYTF
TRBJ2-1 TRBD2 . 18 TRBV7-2 TGTGCCAGCAGCGGGGGAGCGGGAGGGCCGAGGTCCTACAATGAGCAGTTCTTC CASSGGAGGPRSYNEQFF
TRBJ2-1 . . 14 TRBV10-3 TGTGCCATCCGAGGCCAGGTTGGAAACGATGAGCAGTTCTTC CAIRGQVGNDEQFF
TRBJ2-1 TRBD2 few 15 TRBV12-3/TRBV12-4 TGTGCCAGCAGTTTTAACGGGGGGGCCAGGAGTGAGCAGTTCTTC CASSFNGGARSEQFF
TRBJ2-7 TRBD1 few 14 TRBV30 TGTGCCTGGAGTGAAGACAGGGGTACTGACGAGCAGTACTTC CAWSEDRGTDEQYF
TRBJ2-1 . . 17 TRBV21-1 TGTGCCAGCAGCAAAGCAAAAGGACAGGGGGATCTTTTTGAGCAGTTCTTC CASSKAKGQGDLFEQFF
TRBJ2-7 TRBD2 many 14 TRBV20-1 TGCAGTGCTACCGGGACTAGCGGGAGTGACGAGCAGTACTTC CSATGTSGSDEQYF
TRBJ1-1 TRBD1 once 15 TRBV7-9 TGTGCCAGCAGCTCCAGGGGGTGGTTGAACACTGAAGCTTTCTTT CASSSRGWLNTEAFF
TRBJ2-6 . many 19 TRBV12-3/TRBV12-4 TGTGCCAGCAGTTCCTCAGCGGCCACTGGGTACTCTGGGGCCAACGTCCTGACTTTC CASSSSAATGYSGANVLTF
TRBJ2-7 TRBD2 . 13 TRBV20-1 TGCAGTGCTAGTGTCGAAGTAGCGGGCGAGCAGTACTTC CSASVEVAGEQYF
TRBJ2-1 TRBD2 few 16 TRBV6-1 TGTGCCAGCAGTGAAGTGGGCGGGGGGGCCTTCAATGAGCAGTTCTTC CASSEVGGGAFNEQFF
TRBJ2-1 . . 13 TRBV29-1 TGCAGCGTTGACAGGGCCAGCCTGAATGAGCAGTTCTTC CSVDRASLNEQFF
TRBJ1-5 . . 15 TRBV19 TGTGCCAGTAGTAGACAGGCTTATAGCAATCAGCCCCAGCATTTT CASSRQAYSNQPQHF
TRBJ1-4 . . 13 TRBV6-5 TGTGCCAGCAGTCGTATTGGGAATGAAAAACTGTTTTTT CASSRIGNEKLFF
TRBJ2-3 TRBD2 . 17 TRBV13 TGTGCCAGCAGCTTAGGCCTAGGCGGGAGTGGCACAGATACGCAGTATTTT CASSLGLGGSGTDTQYF
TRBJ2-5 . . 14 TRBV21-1 TGTGCCAGCAGCAAAAGGCGCCAGGACGAAGAGCAGTACTTC CASSKRRQDEEQYF
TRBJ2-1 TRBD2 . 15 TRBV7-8 TGTGCCAGCAGCTCAGCGGGACTAGACGGCAATGAGCAGTTCTTC CASSSAGLDGNEQFF
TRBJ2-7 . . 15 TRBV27 TGTGCCAGCAGTTTTTTTCCCGGGACTGGCTACGAGCAGTACTTC CASSFFPGTGYEQYF
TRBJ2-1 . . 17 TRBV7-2 TGTGCCAGCAGCCTAACCCCCGGGACGGTGAACTACAATGAGCAGTTCTTC CASSLTPGTVNYNEQFF
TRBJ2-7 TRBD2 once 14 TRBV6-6 TGTGCCAGCATTCCACTAGCGGGAGTGAATGAGCAGTACTTC CASIPLAGVNEQYF
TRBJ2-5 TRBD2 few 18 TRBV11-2 TGTGCCAGCAGCTTCGTGGGAGGACTAGCGGGAAGCAGAGAGACCCAGTACTTC CASSFVGGLAGSRETQYF
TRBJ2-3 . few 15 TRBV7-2 TGTGCCAGCAGCTTAGTTGGGCAAGGCACAGATACGCAGTATTTT CASSLVGQGTDTQYF
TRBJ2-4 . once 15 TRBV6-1 TGTGCCAGCAGGGAACAGATTCTAGCCAAAAACATTCAGTACTTC CASREQILAKNIQYF
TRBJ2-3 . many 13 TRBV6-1 TGTGCCAGCATTCAGGGCTGGGCAGATACGCAGTATTTT CASIQGWADTQYF
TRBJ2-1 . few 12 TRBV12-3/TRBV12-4 TGTGCCAGCAGCGCCGGGGGCCCAACTCAGTTCTTC CASSAGGPTQFF
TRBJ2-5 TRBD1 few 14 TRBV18 TGTGCCAGCTCACCACGGGACAGGGACGAGACCCAGTACTTC CASSPRDRDETQYF